This entry concerns a single TCR beta chain. Germline lookup yields CDR1 SGDLS and CDR2 YYNGEE. Trimming removed 1 base from V and 6 bases from J, with 18 bases in between. The CDR3 is 16 residues long. The sample originates from a study of T cells in Graves' hyperthyroidism and ophthalmopathy. Overall study context: Peripheral blood was drawn at first diagnosis, prior to all treatment.

Diagnoses rested on clinical symptoms, serum thyroxine and TRAb, thyroid ultrasound and orbital computed tomography. TCR beta CDR3 regions were amplified from RNA transcripts. The HTBI primer set was used in a first-round RT-PCR of the TCR CDR3. TCRdb reprocessed the multiplex PCR reads via MiXCR and lists one record per CDR3 protein. The data show about 370,000 distinct CDR3 sequences, nearly 15% seen once. The sequencing input was blood. The receptor was isolated from a woman aged 60-70 years with Graves' ophthalmopathy. The chain joins TRBV9 to TRBJ2-3; no firm D call. The CDR3 DNA reads as TGTGCCAGCAGCGTATTCGTCACTTCCACCCGGGATACGCAGTATTTT. Protein product: CASSVFVTSTRDTQYF.